The clone carrying this T cell receptor (beta chain) was seen ten or more times. Its target is unknown. Germline assignment: CDR1 SGHRS and CDR2 YFSETQ. There are 15 residues in the CDR3. Deletions cut 4 bases from V and 0 bases from J, with 13 bases between. Healthy Caucasians provided all donations. Template switching added a universal primer binding site, and final cDNA carried unique molecular identifiers. TCRdb reprocessed the 5' RACE reads via MiXCR and lists one record per CDR3 protein. This repertoire shows nearly 250,000 distinct CDR3 sequences, roughly 7% found once; its top ten account for approximately 3.7%. The entry originates in a study of identical twins. General observations from the study: Carriage of fewer insertions was seen in abundant cord blood beta clonotypes, whereas memory repertoires showed none. Weaker excess sharing between twins was seen in beta out-of-frame sequences.

This sample also belongs to another study, concerning yellow fever vaccine responses in identical twins.

Sample: memory (CD45RO+) T cells sorted from blood. V is TRBV5-1 and J is TRBJ1-1; D gene uncertain. This TCR came from a young woman in good health. CDR3 region: CASSPREDMNTEAFF. The CDR3 bases are TGCGCCAGCAGCCCTCGGGAGGATATGAACACTGAAGCTTTCTTT. Full variable domain (missing parts from reference TRBV5-1 and TRBJ1-1): KAGVTQTPRYLIKTRGQQVTLSCSPISGHRSVSWYQQTPGQGLQFLFEYFSETQRNKGNFPGRFSGRQFSNSRSEMNVSTLELGDSALYLCASSPREDMNTEAFFGQGTRLTVV.